This entry lists 19 T cell receptor beta chains sequenced from one sample in a study of T cell responses to AZD1222 COVID-19 vaccine (dated by TCRdb to the early 2020s). Library generation was performed with the immunoSEQ multiplex PCR assay. Not all clones reach the TCRdb copy of this immuneACCESS table, which keeps in-frame sequences only. Checked studies attribute under half of the gap to unresolved V genes and leave the rest unexplained. The sample table shows about 130,000 clones, and around 87% are seen once. 8% to 13% of the sample belongs to the ten largest clones. The time point label corresponds to: baseline before first vaccination. This material consisted of peripheral blood, taken on day 0 of AZD1222 vaccination. The receptors come from an adult in good health.

The chain is built from TRBV27 and TRBJ1-5; 7 bases agree with TRBD1. There are 13 residues in the CDR3. J lost 7 bases, V lost 5 bases, and 5 bases had no gene match. Per the germline V gene, CDR1 is MNHEY and CDR2 is SMNVEV (reference sequence). CDR3 loop: CASSMTGNQPQHF. CDR3 DNA sequence: TGTGCCAGCAGTATGACAGGGAACCAGCCCCAGCATTTT.

The V and J genes are TRBV4-2 and TRBJ2-7; 7 bases fit TRBD1. Trimming at V came to 3 bases and at J to 2 bases, leaving 13 bases not matched to a gene. Germline CDR1 is LGHNA and CDR2 is YNFKEQ. The CDR3 contains 17 residues. The CDR3 DNA reads TGTGCCAGCAGCCAGGGCCGACAGGGAATCACTGCCTACGAGCAGTACTTC. Amino acids: CASSQGRQGITAYEQYF.

The V gene is TRBV7-9, the J gene TRBJ1-1; a possible D gene is TRBD1 (5 bases). Trimming took off 5 bases at V and 3 bases at J, with 16 bases between the two ends. CDR1 and CDR2 from the germline V gene are SEHNR and FQNEAQ (reference sequence). The CDR3 contains 15 residues. In DNA form, the CDR3 reads TGTGCCAGCAGCGCACCCAGGGTTTCGGACACTGAAGCTTTCTTT. Translated: CASSAPRVSDTEAFF.

The J gene is TRBJ2-3, the V gene TRBV6-6; 7 bases fit TRBD2. The germline V gene encodes CDR1 MNHNY and CDR2 SVGAGI (reference sequence). The J segment lost 2 bases and the V segment lost 7 bases, leaving 6 bases of the junction unmatched. CDR3 length: 14 amino acids. The CDR3 sequence: CASTPAGSTDTQYF. CDR3 coding DNA: TGTGCCAGCACCCCAGCGGGATCCACAGATACGCAGTATTTT.

The chain employs TRBV29-1 and TRBJ2-3, with 7 bases that match TRBD2. The ends lost 5 bases at V and 0 bases at J; junction bases unmatched: 5. The CDR3 is made up of 14 amino acids. The germline V gene encodes CDR1 SQVTM and CDR2 ANQGSEA. CDR3 sequence: CSVLGLTSTDTQYF. CDR3 nucleotide sequence: TGCAGCGTTTTGGGACTAACCAGCACAGATACGCAGTATTTT.

This clone appeared once. The CDR3 DNA follows: TGTGCCAGCAGTTCGGACGGTGGGGGGCCCGTCGAGCAGTACTTC. It codes for CASSSDGGGPVEQYF. V gene TRBV28 combines with J gene TRBJ2-7, with D possibly called TRBD1 or TRBD2 (6 bases each). Trimming stripped 4 bases from V and 6 bases from J, with 19 bases between. Per the germline V gene, CDR1 is MDHEN and CDR2 is SYDVKM. This CDR3 has 15 residues. The whole variable domain, remainder taken from reference TRBV28 and TRBJ2-7, is DVKVTQSSRYLVKRTGEKVFLECVQDMDHENMFWYRQDPGLGLRLIYFSYDVKMKEKGDIPEGYSVSREKKERFSLILESASTNQTSMYLCASSSDGGGPVEQYFGPGTRLTVT.

This clone was seen only once. In DNA form, the CDR3 reads TGCAGCGTTGACCAACAGGGGAATGAAAAACTGTTTTTT. Protein sequence: CSVDQQGNEKLFF. V usage is TRBV29-1 and J usage is TRBJ1-4; the match to TRBD1 covers 7 bases. Germline CDR1 and CDR2: SQVTM and ANQGSEA. V shed 3 bases and J 5 bases; nucleotides not matched to a gene: 3. The CDR3 spans 13 residues.

The chain uses TRBV27 and TRBJ2-3, with 9 positions matching TRBD1. The CDR3 covers 15 residues. Germline V gene lookup returns CDR1 MNHEY and CDR2 SMNVEV (reference sequence). With 5 bases clipped from V and 1 base from J, the junction kept 4 bases outside the gene matches. CDR3 sequence: CASSDRDRGTDTQYF. The DNA for the CDR3 is TGTGCCAGCAGTGACCGGGACAGGGGCACAGATACGCAGTATTTT.

A single count supports this clone. The rearrangement links TRBV3-1 (or the pseudogene TRBV3-2) to TRBJ1-5; perhaps TRBD1 as D (6 bases). The CDR3 spans 14 residues. Germline V lookup: CDR1 LGHDT, CDR2 YNNKEL (reference sequence). The V end lost 4 bases, the J end lost 7 bases, and 14 bases lay between the germline ends. CDR3 sequence (DNA): TGTGCCAGCAGCCCAAGGGGGGCAGGACAGCCCCAGCATTTT. This codes for CASSPRGAGQPQHF.

The rearrangement uses TRBV11-2 and TRBJ2-7; 8 bases fit TRBD1. Trimming took 3 bases from V and 6 from J; bases not matched to a gene: 10. The CDR3 has 15 residues. Germline assignment: CDR1 SGHAT and CDR2 FQNNGV. The CDR3 loop reads CASSFPGGEFREQYF. The CDR3 coding sequence is TGTGCCAGCAGCTTCCCAGGGGGCGAGTTTCGCGAGCAGTACTTC. Combining the CDR3 with reference TRBV11-2 and TRBJ2-7 gives the whole variable domain EAGVAQSPRYKIIEKRQSVAFWCNPISGHATLYWYQQILGQGPKLLIQFQNNGVVDDSQLPKDRFSAERLKGVDSTLKIQPAKLEDSAVYLCASSFPGGEFREQYFGPGTRLTVT.

V and J are TRBV19 and TRBJ2-2; D is ambiguous. CDR3 length: 14 amino acids. Germline V gene sequence: CDR1 LNHDA, CDR2 SQIVND (reference sequence). Trimming took off 3 bases at V and 2 bases at J, with 7 bases between the two ends. As DNA, the CDR3 is TGTGCCAGTAGTATCTCACTTAACACCGGGGAGCTGTTTTTT. This codes for CASSISLNTGELFF.

The chain links TRBV3-1 (or the pseudogene TRBV3-2) to TRBJ2-6, with D perhaps TRBD1 (6 bases). The CDR3 contains 17 residues. Germline-derived CDR1 and CDR2 are LGHDT and YNNKEL (reference sequence). Trimming removed 3 bases at V and 1 base at J, with 13 bases between. This CDR3 reads CASSHQTGRSGANVLTF. CDR3 nucleotide sequence: TGTGCCAGCAGCCACCAGACAGGACGATCTGGGGCCAACGTCCTGACTTTC.

The chain uses TRBV20-1 and TRBJ2-7, with 15 positions matching TRBD2. This CDR3 has 15 amino acids. V lost 3 bases and J lost 6; bases outside the gene matches: 6. Germline V gives CDR1 DFQATT, CDR2 SNEGSKA (reference sequence). The CDR3 bases are TGCAGTGCTAGTGGACTAGCGGGGGGGCTTGCCGAGCAGTACTTC. Protein sequence: CSASGLAGGLAEQYF.

The V call is TRBV5-1, the J call TRBJ1-5, with D hard to call. The CDR3 spans 14 residues. Germline lookup yields CDR1 SGHRS and CDR2 YFSETQ. Trimming shortened V by 2 bases and J by 3 bases, and 9 bases separated the two germline ends. CDR3 in amino acids: CASSLAGYNQPQHF. DNA of the CDR3: TGCGCCAGCAGCTTAGCAGGTTACAATCAGCCCCAGCATTTT. The full variable domain, completed using reference TRBV5-1 and TRBJ1-5, is KAGVTQTPRYLIKTRGQQVTLSCSPISGHRSVSWYQQTPGQGLQFLFEYFSETQRNKGNFPGRFSGRQFSNSRSEMNVSTLELGDSALYLCASSLAGYNQPQHFGDGTRLSIL.

This chain joins TRBV19 and TRBJ1-1, with D hard to call. The CDR3 consists of 14 residues. Germline lookup yields CDR1 LNHDA and CDR2 SQIVND (reference sequence). V lost 5 bases and J lost 6, with 16 bases in between. The chain's CDR3 is CASSFPGPEAEAFF. CDR3 DNA sequence: TGTGCCAGTAGTTTCCCTGGCCCGGAGGCTGAAGCTTTCTTT.

The chain recombines TRBV11-2 with TRBJ2-7, with TRBD1 matching 8 bases. V shed 6 bases, J shed 5 bases, and the junction held 15 bases outside the gene matches. The V gene's germline CDR1 is SGHAT and CDR2 FQNNGV. This CDR3 is built from 16 residues. The DNA for the CDR3 is TGTGCCAGCAGACACGCGGCAGGGGGCGGCTCGGACGAGCAGTACTTC. This translates into CASRHAAGGGSDEQYF.

The chain uses TRBV27 and TRBJ2-6; no definite D call. Germline V gene data show CDR1 as MNHEY and CDR2 as SMNVEV (reference sequence). V shed 0 bases and J shed 0 bases, with 0 bases lying between them. The CDR3 covers 14 residues. The DNA for the CDR3 is TGTGCCAGCAGTTTATCCTCTGGGGCCAACGTCCTGACTTTC. Amino acid sequence: CASSLSSGANVLTF.

This rearrangement joins TRBV6-6 to TRBJ1-1; D is possibly TRBD1 (6 bases). V shed 2 bases and J shed 4 bases, with 11 bases lying between them. Germline lookup yields CDR1 MNHNY and CDR2 SVGAGI (reference sequence). The CDR3 consists of 14 residues. The CDR3 bases are TGTGCCAGCAGTTACCCCGAGGGGGTCACTGAAGCTTTCTTT. Its protein product is CASSYPEGVTEAFF.

The J gene is TRBJ1-4, the V gene TRBV15; 8 positions match TRBD1. Germline V CDR1 and CDR2: LNHNV, YYDKDF (reference sequence). The V segment lost 6 bases and the J segment 4 bases; nucleotides outside the gene matches: 7. The CDR3 consists of 15 residues. CDR3 DNA sequence: TGTGCCACCAGTCTGGACAGGGCGGATAATGAAAAACTGTTTTTT. Its protein product is CATSLDRADNEKLFF. Full variable domain (remainder filled in from reference TRBV15 and TRBJ1-4): DAMVIQNPRYQVTQFGKPVTLSCSQTLNHNVMYWYQQKSSQAPKLLFHYYDKDFNNEADTPDNFQSRRPNTSFCFLDIRSPGLGDTAMYLCATSLDRADNEKLFFGSGTQLSVL.